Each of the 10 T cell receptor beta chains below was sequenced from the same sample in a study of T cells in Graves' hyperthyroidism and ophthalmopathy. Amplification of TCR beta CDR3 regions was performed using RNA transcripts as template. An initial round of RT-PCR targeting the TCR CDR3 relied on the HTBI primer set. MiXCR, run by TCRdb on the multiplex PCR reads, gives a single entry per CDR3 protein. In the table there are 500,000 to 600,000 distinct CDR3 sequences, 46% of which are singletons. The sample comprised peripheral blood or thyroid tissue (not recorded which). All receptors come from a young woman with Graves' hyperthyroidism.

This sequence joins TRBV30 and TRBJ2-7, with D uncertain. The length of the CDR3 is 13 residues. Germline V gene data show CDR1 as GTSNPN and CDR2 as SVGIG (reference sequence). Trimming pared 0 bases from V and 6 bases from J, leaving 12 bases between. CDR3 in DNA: TGTGCCTGGAGTGTAGAGATTAGAGGCGAGCAGTACTTC. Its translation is CAWSVEIRGEQYF.

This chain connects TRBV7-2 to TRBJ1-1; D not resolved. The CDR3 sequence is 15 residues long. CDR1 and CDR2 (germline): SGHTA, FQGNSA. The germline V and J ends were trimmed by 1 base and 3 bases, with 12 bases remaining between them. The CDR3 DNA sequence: TGTGCCAGCAGCTTAGTCGGTAGCGGGTACACTGAAGCTTTCTTT. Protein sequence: CASSLVGSGYTEAFF.

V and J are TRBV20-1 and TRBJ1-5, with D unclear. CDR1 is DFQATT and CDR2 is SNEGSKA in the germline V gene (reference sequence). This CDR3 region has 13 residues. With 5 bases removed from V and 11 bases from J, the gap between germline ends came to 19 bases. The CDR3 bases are TGCAGTGCTGCTAGCGGCGTACAAGAGACCCAGCATTTT. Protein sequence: CSAASGVQETQHF.

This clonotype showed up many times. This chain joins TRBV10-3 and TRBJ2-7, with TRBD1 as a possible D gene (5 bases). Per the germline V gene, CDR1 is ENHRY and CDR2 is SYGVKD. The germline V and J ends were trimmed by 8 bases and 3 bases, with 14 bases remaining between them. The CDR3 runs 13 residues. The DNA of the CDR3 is TGTGCCATCGGAACCCAAGGGGACTACGAGCAGTACTTC. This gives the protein CAIGTQGDYEQYF.

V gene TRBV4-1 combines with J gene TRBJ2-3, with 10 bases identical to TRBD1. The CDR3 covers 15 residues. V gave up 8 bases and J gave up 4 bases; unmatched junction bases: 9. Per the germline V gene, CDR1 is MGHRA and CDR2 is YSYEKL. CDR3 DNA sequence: TGCGCCAGCGGCTACCGGGACAGGGGATCAGATACGCAGTATTTT. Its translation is CASGYRDRGSDTQYF.

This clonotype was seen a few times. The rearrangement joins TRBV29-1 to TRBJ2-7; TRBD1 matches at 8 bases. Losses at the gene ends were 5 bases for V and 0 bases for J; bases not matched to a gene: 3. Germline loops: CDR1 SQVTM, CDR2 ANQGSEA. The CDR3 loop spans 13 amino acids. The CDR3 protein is CSVMTGASYEQYF. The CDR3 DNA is TGCAGCGTTATGACAGGGGCCTCCTACGAGCAGTACTTC.

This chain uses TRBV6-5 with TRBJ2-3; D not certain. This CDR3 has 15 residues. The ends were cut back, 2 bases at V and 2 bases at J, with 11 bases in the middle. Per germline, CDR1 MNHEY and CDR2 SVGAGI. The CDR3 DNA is TGTGCCAGCAGTTACGCCCCTAACCCCACAGATACGCAGTATTTT. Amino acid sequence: CASSYAPNPTDTQYF.

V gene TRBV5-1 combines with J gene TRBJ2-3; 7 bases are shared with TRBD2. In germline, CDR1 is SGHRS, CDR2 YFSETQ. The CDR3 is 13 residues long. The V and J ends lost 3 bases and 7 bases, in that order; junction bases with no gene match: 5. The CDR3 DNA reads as TGCGCCAGCAGCTCCAGCGGGACCAATACGCAGTATTTT. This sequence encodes CASSSSGTNTQYF.

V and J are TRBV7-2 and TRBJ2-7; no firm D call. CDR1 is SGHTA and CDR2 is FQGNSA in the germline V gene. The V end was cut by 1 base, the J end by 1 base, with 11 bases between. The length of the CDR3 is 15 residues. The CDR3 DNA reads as TGTGCCAGCAGCTTAGTGGCTCACGGATCCTACGAGCAGTACTTC. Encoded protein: CASSLVAHGSYEQYF.

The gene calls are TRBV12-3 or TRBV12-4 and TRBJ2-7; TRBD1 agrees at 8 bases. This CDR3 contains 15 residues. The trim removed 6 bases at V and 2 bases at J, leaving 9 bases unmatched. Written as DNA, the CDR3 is TGTGCCAGCAGGACAGGGGTAAGCTCGGCCTACGAGCAGTACTTC. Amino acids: CASRTGVSSAYEQYF.